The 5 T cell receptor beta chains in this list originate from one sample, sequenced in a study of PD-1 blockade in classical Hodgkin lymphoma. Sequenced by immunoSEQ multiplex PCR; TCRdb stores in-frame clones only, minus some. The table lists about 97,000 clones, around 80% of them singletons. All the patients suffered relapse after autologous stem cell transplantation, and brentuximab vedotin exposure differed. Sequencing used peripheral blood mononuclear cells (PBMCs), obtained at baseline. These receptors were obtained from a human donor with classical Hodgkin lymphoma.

The CDR3 protein is CARRLAPSYNEQFF. DNA of the CDR3: TGTGCCAGGAGACTAGCCCCGTCCTACAATGAGCAGTTCTTC. V usage is TRBV10-3 and J usage is TRBJ2-1; TRBD2 aligns across 7 bases. CDR3 length: 14 amino acids. V lost 10 bases, J lost 1 base, and 7 bases stayed unmatched. From germline, CDR1 is ENHRY and CDR2 SYGVKD.

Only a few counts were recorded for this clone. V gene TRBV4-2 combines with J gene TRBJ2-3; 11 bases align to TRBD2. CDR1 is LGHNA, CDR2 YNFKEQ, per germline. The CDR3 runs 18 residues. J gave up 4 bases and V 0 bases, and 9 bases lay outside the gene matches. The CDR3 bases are TGTGCCAGCAGCCAAGAATGGCTTAGCGGGAGGGCCTCAGATACGCAGTATTTT. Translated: CASSQEWLSGRASDTQYF.

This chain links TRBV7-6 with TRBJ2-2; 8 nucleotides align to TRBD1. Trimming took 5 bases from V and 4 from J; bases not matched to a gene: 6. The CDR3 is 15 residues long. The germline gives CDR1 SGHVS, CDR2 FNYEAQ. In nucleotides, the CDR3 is TGTGCCAGCAGCGCCGGGACAGGTCGCACCGGGGAGCTGTTTTTT. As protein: CASSAGTGRTGELFF. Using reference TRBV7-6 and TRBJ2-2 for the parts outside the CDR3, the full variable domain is GAGVSQSPRYKVTKRGQDVALRCDPISGHVSLYWYRQALGQGPEFLTYFNYEAQQDKSGLPNDRFSAERPEGSISTLTIQRTEQRDSAMYRCASSAGTGRTGELFFGEGSRLTVL.

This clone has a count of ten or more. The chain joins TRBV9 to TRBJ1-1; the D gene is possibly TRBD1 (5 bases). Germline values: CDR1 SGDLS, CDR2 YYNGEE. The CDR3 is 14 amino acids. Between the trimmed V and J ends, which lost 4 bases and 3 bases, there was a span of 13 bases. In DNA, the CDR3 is TGTGCCAGCAGCACCAGGGTTGGGGACACTGAAGCTTTCTTT. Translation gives CASSTRVGDTEAFF.

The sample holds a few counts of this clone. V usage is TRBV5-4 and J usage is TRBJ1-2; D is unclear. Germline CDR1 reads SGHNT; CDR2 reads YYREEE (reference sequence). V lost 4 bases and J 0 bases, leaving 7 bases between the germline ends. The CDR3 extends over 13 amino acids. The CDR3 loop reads CASSRGTNYGYTF. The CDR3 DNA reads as TGTGCCAGCAGCCGAGGAACTAACTATGGCTACACCTTC.